The entry below describes one T cell receptor beta chain. The data belong to a study of T-cell reconstitution after alpha-beta-depleted transplantation in children. Preparation of the TCRbeta library was carried out with unique molecular identifiers. MiXCR, applied by TCRdb to the PCR reads, yields one record per CDR3 protein. The sample has about 24,000 distinct CDR3 sequences, roughly a tenth seen once; the top ten hold roughly a quarter. The sequence was collected from a human donor who donated a stem cell graft to a child with chronic granulomatous disease. The material was PBMCs from the stem cell graft donor, obtained from the stem cell graft.

The CDR3 loop reads CASNPTILNTEAFF. The CDR3 DNA sequence: TGTGCCAGCAACCCGACAATCCTCAACACTGAAGCTTTCTTT. V usage is TRBV12-3 or TRBV12-4 and J usage is TRBJ1-1; D uncertain. V lost 7 bases, J lost 2 bases, and 14 bases lay in between. This CDR3 is built from 14 residues.